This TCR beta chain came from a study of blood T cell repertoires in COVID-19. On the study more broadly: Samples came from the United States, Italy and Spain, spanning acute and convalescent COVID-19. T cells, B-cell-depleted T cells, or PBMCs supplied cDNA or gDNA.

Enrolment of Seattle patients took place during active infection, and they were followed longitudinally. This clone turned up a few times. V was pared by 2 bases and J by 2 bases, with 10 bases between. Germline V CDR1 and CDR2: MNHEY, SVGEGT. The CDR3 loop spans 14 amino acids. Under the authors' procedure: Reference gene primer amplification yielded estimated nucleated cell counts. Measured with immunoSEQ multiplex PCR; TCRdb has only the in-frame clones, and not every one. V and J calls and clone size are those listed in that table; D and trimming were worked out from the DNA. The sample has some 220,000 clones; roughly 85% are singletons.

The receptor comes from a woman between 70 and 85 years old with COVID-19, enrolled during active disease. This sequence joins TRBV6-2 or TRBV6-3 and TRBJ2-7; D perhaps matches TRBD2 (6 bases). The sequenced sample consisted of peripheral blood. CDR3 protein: CASSYLRGAYEQYF. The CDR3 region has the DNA TGTGCCAGCAGTTACCTGCGGGGTGCCTACGAGCAGTACTTC.